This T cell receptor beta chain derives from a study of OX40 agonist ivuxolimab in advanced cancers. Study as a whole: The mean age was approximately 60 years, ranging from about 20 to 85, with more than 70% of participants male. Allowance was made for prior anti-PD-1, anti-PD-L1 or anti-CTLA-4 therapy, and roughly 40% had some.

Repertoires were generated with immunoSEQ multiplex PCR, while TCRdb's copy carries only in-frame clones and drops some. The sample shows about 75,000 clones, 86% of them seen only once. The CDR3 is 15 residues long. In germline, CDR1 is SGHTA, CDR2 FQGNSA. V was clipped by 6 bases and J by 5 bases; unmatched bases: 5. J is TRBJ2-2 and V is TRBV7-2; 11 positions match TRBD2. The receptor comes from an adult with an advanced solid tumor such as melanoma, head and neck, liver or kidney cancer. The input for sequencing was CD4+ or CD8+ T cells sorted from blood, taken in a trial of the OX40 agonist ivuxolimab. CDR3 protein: CASRTSSGGTGELFF. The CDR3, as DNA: TGTGCCAGCAGAACCTCTAGCGGGGGGACCGGGGAGCTGTTTTTT.